Sequencing of this TCR beta chain was carried out in a study of OX40 agonist ivuxolimab in advanced cancers. Study-wide background: Hepatocellular carcinoma, melanoma, renal cell or head and neck cancer was diagnosed in the dose-escalation patients.

Of note for this clone: Its target is not known.

Some clones are missing from TCRdb's copy, which holds only in-frame ones; the method was immunoSEQ multiplex PCR. The sample lists tens of thousands of clones, more than 70% seen once, with about 0.31% in the top ten. The CDR3 sequence is 14 residues long. CDR1 is MNHNY and CDR2 is SVGAGI in the germline V gene (reference sequence). Losses at the gene ends were 0 bases for V and 3 bases for J; bases not matched to a gene: 0. Study-wide points: Expanded peripheral T-cell antigen specificity went undetermined. Blood T cells, both CD4+ and CD8+, expanded clonally by week 6 at 0.1 to 3.0 mg/kg. Relative to CD4+ cells, CD8+ T cells on average had more expanded clones.

The J gene is TRBJ2-7, the V gene TRBV6-6; 9 bases match TRBD2. Here the sequenced sample was CD4+ or CD8+ T cells sorted from blood, taken in a trial of the OX40 agonist ivuxolimab. This receptor was obtained from an adult with an advanced solid tumor such as melanoma, head and neck, liver or kidney cancer. CDR3 nucleotide sequence: TGTGCCAGCAGTTACTCGCGGGGGGGCTACGAGCAGTACTTC. Amino acid sequence: CASSYSRGGYEQYF.